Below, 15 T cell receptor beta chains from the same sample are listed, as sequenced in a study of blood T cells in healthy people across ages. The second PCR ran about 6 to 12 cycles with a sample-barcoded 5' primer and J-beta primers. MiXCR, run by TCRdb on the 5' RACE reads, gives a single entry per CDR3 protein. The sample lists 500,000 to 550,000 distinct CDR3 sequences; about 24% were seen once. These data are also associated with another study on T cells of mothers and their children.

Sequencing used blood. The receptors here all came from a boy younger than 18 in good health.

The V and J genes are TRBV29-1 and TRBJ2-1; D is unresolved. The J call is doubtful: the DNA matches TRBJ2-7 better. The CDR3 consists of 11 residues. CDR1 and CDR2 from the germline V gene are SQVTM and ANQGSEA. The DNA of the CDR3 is TGCAGCGTTGGCCTGGGCTACGAGCAGTACTTC. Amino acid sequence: CSVGLGYEQYF.

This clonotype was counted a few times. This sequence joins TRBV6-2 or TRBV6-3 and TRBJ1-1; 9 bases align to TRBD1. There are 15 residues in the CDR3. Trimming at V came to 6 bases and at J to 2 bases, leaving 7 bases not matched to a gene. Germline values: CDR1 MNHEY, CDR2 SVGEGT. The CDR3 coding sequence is TGTGCCAGCAGGGACAGGGGTCCTTTAAACACTGAAGCTTTCTTT. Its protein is CASRDRGPLNTEAFF.

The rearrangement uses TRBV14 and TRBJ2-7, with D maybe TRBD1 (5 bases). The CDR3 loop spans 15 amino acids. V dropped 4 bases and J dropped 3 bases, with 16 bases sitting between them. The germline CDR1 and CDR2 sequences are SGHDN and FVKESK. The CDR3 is CASSRARGTGYEQYF. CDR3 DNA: TGTGCCAGCAGCCGGGCTAGGGGAACGGGCTACGAGCAGTACTTC. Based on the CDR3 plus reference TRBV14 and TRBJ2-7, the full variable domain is EAGVTQFPSHSVIEKGQTVTLRCDPISGHDNLYWYRRVMGKEIKFLLHFVKESKQDESGMPNNRFLAERTGGTYSTLKVQPAELEDSGVYFCASSRARGTGYEQYFGPGTRLTVT.

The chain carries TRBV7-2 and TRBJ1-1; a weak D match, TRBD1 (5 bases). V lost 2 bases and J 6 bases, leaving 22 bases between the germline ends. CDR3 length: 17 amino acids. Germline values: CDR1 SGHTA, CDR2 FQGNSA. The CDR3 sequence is CASSLSSGLGRYSEAFF. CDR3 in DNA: TGTGCCAGCAGCTTATCCTCAGGGTTGGGACGGTACTCTGAAGCTTTCTTT. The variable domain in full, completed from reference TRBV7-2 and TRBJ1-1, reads GAGVSQSPSNKVTEKGKDVELRCDPISGHTALYWYRQSLGQGLEFLIYFQGNSAPDKSGLPSDRFSAERTGGSVSTLTIQRTQQEDSAVYLCASSLSSGLGRYSEAFFGQGTRLTVV.

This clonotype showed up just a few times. CDR3 sequence reads: CSARVTRVGEQYF. The CDR3 region has the DNA TGCAGTGCTAGAGTTACCAGGGTGGGCGAGCAGTACTTC. This sequence joins TRBV20-1 and TRBJ2-7, with a tentative D call TRBD1 (5 bases). This CDR3 has 13 residues. The germline V gene has CDR1 DFQATT and CDR2 SNEGSKA (reference sequence). The V end was cut by 1 base, the J end by 6 bases, with 13 bases between.

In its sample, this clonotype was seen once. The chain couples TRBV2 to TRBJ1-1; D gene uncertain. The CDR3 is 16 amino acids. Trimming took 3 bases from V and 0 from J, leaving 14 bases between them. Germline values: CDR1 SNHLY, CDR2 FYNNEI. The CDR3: CASSDSGRPMNTEAFF. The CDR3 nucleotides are TGTGCCAGCAGTGACTCGGGCAGACCCATGAACACTGAAGCTTTCTTT. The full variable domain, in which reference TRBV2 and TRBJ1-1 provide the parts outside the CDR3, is EPEVTQTPSHQVTQMGQEVILRCVPISNHLYFYWYRQILGQKVEFLVSFYNNEISEKSEIFDDQFSVERPDGSNFTLKIRSTKLEDSAMYFCASSDSGRPMNTEAFFGQGTRLTVV.

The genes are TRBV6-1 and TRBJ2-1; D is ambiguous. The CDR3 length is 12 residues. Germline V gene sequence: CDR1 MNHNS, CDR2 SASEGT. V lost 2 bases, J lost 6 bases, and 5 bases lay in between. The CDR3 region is CASSERPNEQFF. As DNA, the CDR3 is TGTGCCAGCAGTGAACGCCCCAATGAGCAGTTCTTC.

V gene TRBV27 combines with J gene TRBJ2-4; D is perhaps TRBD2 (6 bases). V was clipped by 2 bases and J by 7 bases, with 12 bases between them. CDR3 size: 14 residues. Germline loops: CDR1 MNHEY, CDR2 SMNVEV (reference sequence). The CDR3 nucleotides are TGTGCCAGCAGTTTAACCCCGGGGAGGAACATTCAGTACTTC. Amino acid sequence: CASSLTPGRNIQYF.

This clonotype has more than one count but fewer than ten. The CDR3 DNA reads as TGTGCCAGCTGTAGGGGGACAGGGGGCCATGAGCAGTTCTTC. Its protein is CASCRGTGGHEQFF. V and J are TRBV6-2 or TRBV6-3 and TRBJ2-5, with 12 bases aligning to TRBD1. The end of the DNA is better explained by TRBJ2-1, so the J call may be wrong. Germline values: CDR1 MNHEY, CDR2 SVGEGT. This CDR3 region has 14 residues.

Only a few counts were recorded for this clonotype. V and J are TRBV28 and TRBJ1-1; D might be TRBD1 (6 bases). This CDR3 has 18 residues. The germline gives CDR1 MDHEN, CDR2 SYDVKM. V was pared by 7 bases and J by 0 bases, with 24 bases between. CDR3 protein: CASTPLTGSLDMNTEAFF. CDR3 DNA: TGTGCCAGCACTCCATTGACAGGTTCCCTCGACATGAACACTGAAGCTTTCTTT.

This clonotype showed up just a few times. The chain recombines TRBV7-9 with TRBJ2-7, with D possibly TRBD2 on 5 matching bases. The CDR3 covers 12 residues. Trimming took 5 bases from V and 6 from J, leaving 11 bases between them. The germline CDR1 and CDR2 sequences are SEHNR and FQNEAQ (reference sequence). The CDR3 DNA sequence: TGTGCCAGCAGCCCCCCCGAGGGCGAGCAGTACTTC. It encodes CASSPPEGEQYF.

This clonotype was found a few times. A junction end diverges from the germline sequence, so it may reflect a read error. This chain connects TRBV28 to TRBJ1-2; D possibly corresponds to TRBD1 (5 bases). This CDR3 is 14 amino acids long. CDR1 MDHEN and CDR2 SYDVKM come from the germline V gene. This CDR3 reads CANSIEGRNYGYTF. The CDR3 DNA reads TGTGCCAACAGTATTGAGGGGCGTAACTATGGCTACACCTTC.

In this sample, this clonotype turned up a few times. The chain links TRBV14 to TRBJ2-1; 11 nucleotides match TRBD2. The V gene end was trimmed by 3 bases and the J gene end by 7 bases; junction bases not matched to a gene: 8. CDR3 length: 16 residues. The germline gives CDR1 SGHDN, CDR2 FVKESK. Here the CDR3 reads CASSHSGRAYGNEQFF. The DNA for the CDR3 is TGTGCCAGCAGCCATAGCGGGAGGGCCTATGGGAATGAGCAGTTCTTC.

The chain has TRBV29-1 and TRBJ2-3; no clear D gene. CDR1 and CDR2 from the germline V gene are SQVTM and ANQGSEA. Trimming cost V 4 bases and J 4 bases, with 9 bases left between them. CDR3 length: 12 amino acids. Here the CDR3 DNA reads TGCAGCGTTGGAACAGCCCCAGATACGCAGTATTTT. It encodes CSVGTAPDTQYF.

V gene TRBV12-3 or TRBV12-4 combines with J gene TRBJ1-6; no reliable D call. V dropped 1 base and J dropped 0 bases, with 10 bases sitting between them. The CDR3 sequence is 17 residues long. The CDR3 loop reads CASSLVSGSSYNSPLHF. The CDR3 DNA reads TGTGCCAGCAGTTTAGTTTCCGGTAGCTCCTATAATTCACCCCTCCACTTT.